This T cell receptor (beta chain) was captured by sequencing in a study of T cell clones after liver transplantation. Background on the study: Three of eight recipients were HCV-positive; others had non-autoimmune, non-viral indications. Tolerance: complete withdrawal held at least one year, liver enzymes staying within twice normal.

Generated by immunoSEQ multiplex PCR, the TCRdb table keeps only in-frame clones and is missing some. Here the sample spans around 71,000 clones, around 80% being singletons. This clone showed up just once. This clonotype originated in a human patient who received a liver transplant. Certain T cells may be donor cells from the graft. The starting material was CD4+ T cells from blood, obtained 12 months after liver transplant.

The CDR3 loop is CASSLNPTGTPLENEQFF. In nucleotides, the CDR3 is TGCGCCAGCAGCTTAAACCCCACCGGGACCCCACTAGAAAATGAGCAGTTCTTC. The rearrangement uses TRBV5-1 and TRBJ2-1, with D perhaps being TRBD1 or TRBD2 (5 bases each). The CDR3 sequence is 18 residues long. The V end lost 2 bases, the J end lost 7 bases, and 25 bases lay between the germline ends. Germline V gene sequence: CDR1 SGHRS, CDR2 YFSETQ.